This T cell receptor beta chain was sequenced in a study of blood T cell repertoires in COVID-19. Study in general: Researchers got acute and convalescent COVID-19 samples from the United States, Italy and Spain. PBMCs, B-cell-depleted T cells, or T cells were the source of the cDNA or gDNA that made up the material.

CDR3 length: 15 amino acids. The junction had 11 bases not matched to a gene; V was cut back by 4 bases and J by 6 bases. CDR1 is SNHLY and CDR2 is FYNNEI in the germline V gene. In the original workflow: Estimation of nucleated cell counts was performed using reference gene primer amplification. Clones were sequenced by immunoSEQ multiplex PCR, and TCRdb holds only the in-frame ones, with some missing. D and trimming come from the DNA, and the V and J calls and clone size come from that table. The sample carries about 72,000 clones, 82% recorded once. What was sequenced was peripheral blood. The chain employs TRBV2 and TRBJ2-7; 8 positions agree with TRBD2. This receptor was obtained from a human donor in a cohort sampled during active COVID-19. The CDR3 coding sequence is TGTGCCAGCAGTGTTGAGAGAGGTGGGACTAGCGAGCAGTACTTC. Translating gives CASSVERGGTSEQYF. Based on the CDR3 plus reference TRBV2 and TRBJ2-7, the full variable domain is EPEVTQTPSHQVTQMGQEVILRCVPISNHLYFYWYRQILGQKVEFLVSFYNNEISEKSEIFDDQFSVERPDGSNFTLKIRSTKLEDSAMYFCASSVERGGTSEQYFGPGTRLTVT.